Listed here are 31 T cell receptor beta chains from one sample, sequenced in a study of identical twins (dated by TCRdb to 2016 to 2017). To prepare the library, 5' RACE was applied. TCRdb records Illumina HiSeq 2000 as the sequencer. TCRdb reprocessed the public reads (quality trimming at Q25 with fastp, clone calling with MiXCR) and kept in-frame beta chains. Rows are unified per CDR3 protein, each entry keeping the most common DNA and genes. The sample data list hundreds of thousands of distinct CDR3 sequences, and around 6.6% of these were observed just once. Of the sample, under 4% is held by the ten largest clones. These data also featured in a second study, about yellow fever vaccine responses in identical twins.

The sample consisted of memory (CD45RO+) T cells sorted from blood. Interpreted using the paper, the cell subset or site label stands for: CD45RO+ enriched T cells. The receptors stem from a woman younger than 35 in good health.

This clonotype was seen repeatedly, ten times or more. The chain joins TRBV3-1 to TRBJ2-2; the D is unclear. The CDR3 has 14 amino acids. V lost 4 bases and J 9 bases, leaving 15 bases between the germline ends. CDR1 and CDR2 from the germline V gene are LGHDT and YNNKEL (reference sequence). Here the CDR3 reads CASSPRSLGRELFF. The CDR3 region has the DNA TGTGCCAGCAGCCCTAGGAGTTTAGGGCGGGAGCTGTTTTTT.

This clonotype came up a few times. This chain connects TRBV28 to TRBJ2-2, with D uncertain. Germline CDR1 is MDHEN and CDR2 is SYDVKM. The germline V and J ends were trimmed by 8 bases and 0 bases, with 7 bases remaining between them. This CDR3 is built from 13 residues. For the CDR3, the DNA is TGTGCCAGCGAGCCGCCGAACACCGGGGAGCTGTTTTTT. Translated: CASEPPNTGELFF.

This clonotype came up many times. The gene calls are TRBV3-1 and TRBJ2-2, with D perhaps matching TRBD1 (9 bases). CDR1 is LGHDT and CDR2 is YNNKEL in the germline V gene (reference sequence). This CDR3 contains 16 residues. Trimming took 8 bases from V and 1 from J, leaving 17 bases between them. The CDR3 nucleotides are TGTGCCAGCTCCGGGAGGGGACAGGGGAACACCGGGGAGCTGTTTTTT. Residues: CASSGRGQGNTGELFF. Full variable domain (remainder filled in from reference TRBV3-1 and TRBJ2-2): DTAVSQTPKYLVTQMGNDKSIKCEQNLGHDTMYWYKQDSKKFLKIMFSYNNKELIINETVPNRFSPKSPDKAHLNLHINSLELGDSAVYFCASSGRGQGNTGELFFGEGSRLTVL.

The chain combines TRBV7-2 with TRBJ2-2; the D is unclear. Germline loops: CDR1 SGHTA, CDR2 FQGNSA. The CDR3 loop spans 14 amino acids. Deletions cut 1 base from V and 4 bases from J, with 7 bases between. The CDR3 coding sequence is TGTGCCAGCAGCTTAGGGATTAGCACCGGGGAGCTGTTTTTT. Protein: CASSLGISTGELFF.

This clonotype was observed a handful of times. The rearrangement links TRBV12-3 or TRBV12-4 to TRBJ2-3, with D perhaps TRBD2 (6 bases). The CDR3 is 12 residues long. The V end was cut by 6 bases, the J end by 7 bases, with 11 bases between. CDR3 nucleotide sequence: TGTGCCAGCAGCCCGGGACTTAATACGCAGTATTTT. Translating it yields CASSPGLNTQYF.

DNA for the CDR3: TGCAGCGTTGATGCGGGGAACACAGATACGCAGTATTTT. Its protein product is CSVDAGNTDTQYF. The rearrangement joins TRBV29-1 to TRBJ2-3, with TRBD2 as a possible D gene (6 bases). The CDR3 has 13 residues. Looked up from germline, CDR1 is SQVTM and CDR2 is ANQGSEA. With 3 bases removed from V and 2 bases from J, the gap between germline ends came to 9 bases.

This clonotype showed up many times. In DNA form, the CDR3 reads TGTGCCAGCAGCTCGGGACTACACTACAATGAGCAGTTCTTC. Its protein is CASSSGLHYNEQFF. This sequence joins TRBV7-2 and TRBJ2-1, with TRBD2 matching 7 bases. The CDR3 extends over 14 amino acids. The junction had 3 bases not matched to a gene; V was cut back by 4 bases and J by 3 bases. Germline V CDR1 and CDR2: SGHTA, FQGNSA. Full variable domain (rest looked up from reference TRBV7-2 and TRBJ2-1): GAGVSQSPSNKVTEKGKDVELRCDPISGHTALYWYRQSLGQGLEFLIYFQGNSAPDKSGLPSDRFSAERTGGSVSTLTIQRTQQEDSAVYLCASSSGLHYNEQFFGPGTRLTVL.

This sequence joins TRBV11-2 and TRBJ2-3; maybe TRBD1 (6 bases). Germline CDR1 reads SGHAT; CDR2 reads FQNNGV. Deletions cut 5 bases from V and 0 bases from J, with 24 bases between. The CDR3 covers 19 residues. This chain's CDR3 is CASSPQGLVRGSSTDTQYF. Written as DNA, the CDR3 is TGTGCCAGCAGCCCCCAGGGGTTAGTGAGGGGGTCTAGCACAGATACGCAGTATTTT.

This clonotype was observed a handful of times. The chain recombines TRBV6-2 or TRBV6-3 with TRBJ2-1, with D tentatively TRBD1 or TRBD2 (7 bases each). This CDR3 spans 16 amino acids. Germline V gene lookup returns CDR1 MNHEY and CDR2 SVGEGT. V lost 0 bases to trimming and J lost 6 bases, with 15 bases between them. This CDR3 reads CASSYSGGGRRNEQFF. DNA of the CDR3: TGTGCCAGCAGTTACTCAGGGGGCGGGAGACGCAATGAGCAGTTCTTC.

The sample holds a few counts of this clonotype. V gene TRBV4-1 combines with J gene TRBJ2-1; 11 bases are a match to TRBD2. Germline V CDR1 and CDR2: MGHRA, YSYEKL. V shed 0 bases, J shed 7 bases, and the junction held 5 bases outside the gene matches. The CDR3 runs to 16 residues. Here the CDR3 reads CASSQEPTSGRNEQFF. The DNA of the CDR3 is TGCGCCAGCAGCCAAGAACCTACTAGCGGGAGAAATGAGCAGTTCTTC.

The J gene is TRBJ2-1, the V gene TRBV2, with 7 bases matching TRBD2. This CDR3 contains 15 residues. Unmatched junction bases numbered 4, after V lost 5 bases and J lost 0 bases. Germline assignment: CDR1 SNHLY and CDR2 FYNNEI. The CDR3 region is CASSMAGVSYNEQFF. The CDR3 region has the DNA TGTGCCAGCAGTATGGCGGGAGTCTCCTACAATGAGCAGTTCTTC.

There are a few counts of this clonotype. The rearrangement joins TRBV7-2 to TRBJ2-4, with TRBD2 identical over 8 bases. The CDR3 runs to 16 residues. Germline V gene data show CDR1 as SGHTA and CDR2 as FQGNSA. The ends lost 5 bases at V and 6 bases at J; junction bases unmatched: 12. The CDR3 loop reads CASSPLIREGINIQYF. The CDR3 DNA follows: TGTGCCAGCAGCCCTCTTATACGGGAGGGTATAAACATTCAGTACTTC.

Only a few counts were recorded for this clonotype. CDR3 in amino acids: CASSYQSGRPETQYF. The CDR3 DNA follows: TGCGCCAGCAGCTATCAATCGGGACGTCCGGAGACCCAGTACTTC. The V gene is TRBV4-1, the J gene TRBJ2-5; either TRBD1 or TRBD2 may fit D (5 bases each). The V gene's germline CDR1 is MGHRA and CDR2 YSYEKL. The CDR3 totals 15 residues. V was cut by 5 bases and J by 5 bases, with 18 bases left in between.

Of note for this clonotype: Germline and junction disagree at one end, which may indicate a read error. This chain uses TRBV2 with TRBJ2-7; TRBD1 agrees at 8 bases. The CDR3 loop spans 12 amino acids. Germline lookup yields CDR1 SNHLY and CDR2 FYNNEI. The CDR3 coding sequence is TGTGCCAGCAGTGAAGGCCGGGACAGGCTTTATTTC. It specifies CASSEGRDRLYF.

This clonotype has more than one count but fewer than ten. CDR3 sequence reads: CASSTTGASGANVLTF. For the CDR3, the DNA is TGTGCCAGCAGCACTACAGGGGCCTCAGGGGCCAACGTCCTGACTTTC. V is TRBV2 and J is TRBJ2-6, with TRBD1 matching 7 bases. J was trimmed by 4 bases and V by 6 bases; bases with no gene match: 9. The CDR3 has 16 amino acids. The germline V gene has CDR1 SNHLY and CDR2 FYNNEI.

Ten or more counts support this clonotype. The J gene is TRBJ2-2, the V gene TRBV20-1; perhaps TRBD2 as D (6 bases). CDR1 and CDR2 from the germline V gene are DFQATT and SNEGSKA (reference sequence). Trimming removed 5 bases at V and 3 bases at J, with 7 bases between. This CDR3 has 12 residues. The CDR3 loop is CSAGGHTGELFF. The CDR3 nucleotides read TGCAGTGCTGGAGGGCACACCGGGGAGCTGTTTTTT.

This clonotype was found a few times. The CDR3 sequence is CASSQDLRYNSPLHF. CDR3 in DNA: TGTGCCAGCAGCCAAGATCTAAGATATAATTCACCCCTCCACTTT. The chain employs TRBV14 and TRBJ1-6; D is unresolved. V shed 0 bases and J shed 4 bases, with 7 bases lying between them. CDR3 length: 15 amino acids. Germline-derived CDR1 and CDR2 are SGHDN and FVKESK.

The chain uses TRBV5-1 and TRBJ1-4; weak D call: TRBD1 (6 bases). This CDR3 is built from 13 residues. Trimming shortened V by 4 bases and J by 12 bases, and 16 bases separated the two germline ends. Germline CDR1 and CDR2: SGHRS and YFSETQ. The CDR3, as DNA: TGCGCCAGCAGCCTCGGGACATTTAAGGAACTGTTTTTT. It encodes CASSLGTFKELFF.

This clonotype was recorded many times. The rearrangement links TRBV7-2 to TRBJ1-5; maybe TRBD1 (5 bases). This CDR3 is 15 amino acids long. Trimming pared 1 base from V and 7 bases from J, leaving 14 bases between. Germline V gene sequence: CDR1 SGHTA, CDR2 FQGNSA. The CDR3 DNA reads as TGTGCCAGCAGCTTAGGTCCGGGGCTAGGGCAGCCCCAGCATTTT. Its translation is CASSLGPGLGQPQHF.

This clonotype was detected ten times or more. The chain recombines TRBV5-5 with TRBJ2-1, with TRBD2 as a possible D gene (6 bases). The CDR3 totals 15 residues. The germline CDR1 and CDR2 sequences are SGHKS and YYEKEE (reference sequence). V was shortened by 4 bases and J by 12 bases, with 23 bases between the two germline ends. The CDR3 spells CASSRDWQPTMTQFF. CDR3 DNA sequence: TGTGCCAGCAGCCGGGACTGGCAACCGACAATGACGCAGTTCTTC.

V gene TRBV7-3 combines with J gene TRBJ2-1; TRBD2 agrees at 12 bases. V shed 2 bases, J shed 5 bases, and the junction held 1 base outside the gene matches. The CDR3 has 15 residues. The V gene's germline CDR1 is SGHTA and CDR2 FQGTGA. As DNA, the CDR3 is TGTGCCAGCAGCTTATGGACTAGCGGGAACAATGAGCAGTTCTTC. Its protein is CASSLWTSGNNEQFF.

This clonotype was seen more than once but under ten times. The rearrangement uses TRBV9 and TRBJ2-5; 11 bases match TRBD2. V shed 0 bases and J 4 bases; nucleotides not matched to a gene: 5. The CDR3 contains 16 residues. Per germline, CDR1 SGDLS and CDR2 YYNGEE. CDR3 DNA: TGTGCCAGCAGCGTAGTGATAGCGGGAGGGCGAGAGACCCAGTACTTC. It translates to CASSVVIAGGRETQYF.

The chain joins TRBV4-2 to TRBJ1-2; D not certain. The ends were cut back, 4 bases at V and 9 bases at J, with 12 bases in the middle. In germline, CDR1 is LGHNA, CDR2 YNFKEQ. This CDR3 contains 12 residues. The CDR3: CASSPGLVCYTF. For the CDR3, the DNA is TGTGCCAGCAGCCCCGGGCTCGTCTGCTACACCTTC.

The table lists this clonotype with many counts. The chain recombines TRBV12-3 or TRBV12-4 with TRBJ2-3; no clear D. V was cut by 8 bases and J by 0 bases, with 6 bases left in between. The CDR3 sequence is 12 residues long. This CDR3 reads CASGRSTDTQYF. The CDR3, as DNA: TGTGCCAGCGGGCGGAGCACAGATACGCAGTATTTT.

V and J are TRBV20-1 and TRBJ2-5; 14 bases match TRBD2. The CDR3 extends over 16 amino acids. Germline CDR1 reads DFQATT; CDR2 reads SNEGSKA (reference sequence). The ends lost 6 bases at V and 5 bases at J; junction bases unmatched: 11. This CDR3 reads CSAPPRTSGRWETQYF. The CDR3 DNA reads TGCAGTGCCCCACCGAGGACTAGCGGGAGGTGGGAGACCCAGTACTTC.

The chain combines TRBV6-2 or TRBV6-3 with TRBJ2-5, with TRBD2 matching over 8 bases. V was clipped by 5 bases and J by 3 bases; unmatched bases: 29. CDR3 size: 22 residues. The germline V gene encodes CDR1 MNHEY and CDR2 SVGEGT. The DNA for the CDR3 is TGTGCCAGCAGTCCCTCCCAGGCGGGACTAGTTGGTTTTTATCGGACGAAAGAGACCCAGTACTTC. Amino acid sequence: CASSPSQAGLVGFYRTKETQYF.

This chain links TRBV3-1 with TRBJ1-1; D unclear. With 1 base removed from V and 3 bases from J, the gap between germline ends came to 6 bases. CDR1 is LGHDT, CDR2 YNNKEL, per germline (reference sequence). The CDR3 is made up of 13 amino acids. The CDR3 coding sequence is TGTGCCAGCAGCCAAGGTGCCGACACTGAAGCTTTCTTT. Translated: CASSQGADTEAFF.

This clonotype was seen at least ten times. The J gene is TRBJ1-4, the V gene TRBV2; weak D call: TRBD1 (5 bases). Trimming stripped 1 base from V and 7 bases from J, with 10 bases between. Germline values: CDR1 SNHLY, CDR2 FYNNEI. The CDR3 sequence is 14 residues long. CDR3 in DNA: TGTGCCAGCAGTGAAGTGGGGACCGGTGAAAAACTGTTTTTT. This gives the protein CASSEVGTGEKLFF.

In its sample, this clonotype was seen many times. The V and J genes are TRBV2 and TRBJ2-1; 8 bases line up with TRBD2. The CDR3 has 16 amino acids. Per germline, CDR1 SNHLY and CDR2 FYNNEI. Trimming cost V 6 bases and J 4 bases; bases outside gene matches: 11. In DNA, the CDR3 is TGTGCCAGCAGAGCGGGACTAGGAGGGCCTTACAATGAGCAGTTCTTC. This encodes CASRAGLGGPYNEQFF.

The table lists this clonotype with many counts. DNA for the CDR3: TGCAGTGCTAGAGATCTTTTGACAGGGACCTACGAGCAGTACTTC. Encoded protein: CSARDLLTGTYEQYF. The chain uses TRBV20-1 and TRBJ2-7; 7 bases align to TRBD1. V was clipped by 0 bases and J by 2 bases; unmatched bases: 7. The CDR3 spans 15 residues. CDR1 and CDR2 from the germline V gene are DFQATT and SNEGSKA (reference sequence).

The chain carries TRBV5-4 and TRBJ2-3; 7 bases match TRBD2. CDR1 is SGHNT and CDR2 is YYREEE in the germline V gene (reference sequence). CDR3 length: 16 residues. V gave up 5 bases and J gave up 3 bases; unmatched junction bases: 12. Here the CDR3 reads CASSLSPASGTDTQYF. The DNA for the CDR3 is TGTGCCAGCAGTTTATCCCCCGCTAGCGGAACAGATACGCAGTATTTT. Variable domain in full (rest from reference TRBV5-4 and TRBJ2-3): ETGVTQSPTHLIKTRGQQVTLRCSSQSGHNTVSWYQQALGQGPQFIFQYYREEENGRGNFPPRFSGLQFPNYSSELNVNALELDDSALYLCASSLSPASGTDTQYFGPGTRLTVL.